Each of the 23 T cell receptor beta chains below was sequenced from the same sample in a study of blood T cells in healthy people across ages (dated by TCRdb to about 2015). The library relied on 5' RACE. TCRdb shows the sequencer as Illumina HiSeq 2500. A second PCR of roughly 6 to 12 cycles was performed with a sample-barcoded 5' primer and a J-beta primer mix. TCRdb's own reprocessing of the public reads used fastp at Q25 and MiXCR and kept productive beta chains. Each entry merges the rows of one CDR3 protein and shows their most common DNA and genes. This sample holds 700,000 to 900,000 distinct CDR3 sequences; 20% to 30% were observed only once. Under 3% of the sample comes from the top ten. In addition, the sample was reused for a study of T cells of mothers and their children.

What was sequenced was blood. The receptor set was obtained from a boy aged 5-17 years in good health.

V gene TRBV18 combines with J gene TRBJ1-2; D unclear. V gave up 4 bases and J gave up 0 bases, with 12 bases separating them. Germline-derived CDR1 and CDR2 are KGHSH and LQKENI. The CDR3 runs to 15 residues. The CDR3 DNA follows: TGTGCCAGCTCACTGGGCGGTCAAGCTAACTATGGCTACACCTTC. It translates to CASSLGGQANYGYTF.

There are a few counts of this clonotype. The chain employs TRBV19 and TRBJ2-1; 8 bases fit TRBD2. The J call is doubtful: the DNA matches TRBJ2-7 better. Germline assignment: CDR1 LNHDA and CDR2 SQIVND (reference sequence). This CDR3 is built from 16 residues. The CDR3 bases are TGTGCCAGTAGTATGAGGCTAGCGGGTTTTACCTACGAGCAGTACTTC. This encodes CASSMRLAGFTYEQYF.

This chain uses TRBV30 with TRBJ1-2, with D tentatively TRBD1 (5 bases). CDR1 is GTSNPN, CDR2 SVGIG, per germline (reference sequence). The CDR3 has 13 residues. The V gene lost 3 bases and the J gene lost 6 bases, with 14 bases spanning the gap. CDR3 DNA sequence: TGTGCCTGGAGGACTCAGGGAGGAGATGGCTACACCTTC. This encodes CAWRTQGGDGYTF.

The chain combines TRBV6-1 with TRBJ2-5; 7 nucleotides line up with TRBD2. CDR1 and CDR2 (germline): MNHNS, SASEGT. This CDR3 has 16 residues. V shed 6 bases and J 2 bases; nucleotides not matched to a gene: 12. The CDR3 loop reads CASSDVVAGRQETQYF. CDR3 bases: TGTGCCAGCAGCGACGTGGTAGCGGGCCGTCAAGAGACCCAGTACTTC.

V is TRBV13 and J is TRBJ2-5, with TRBD2 matching over 10 bases. The J segment lost 1 base and the V segment lost 1 base, leaving 3 bases of the junction unmatched. CDR1 and CDR2 (germline): PRHDT, FYEKMQ (reference sequence). The CDR3 is 16 amino acids. The chain's CDR3 is CASSLERGGFQETQYF. CDR3 DNA sequence: TGTGCCAGCAGCTTAGAGCGGGGGGGATTCCAAGAGACCCAGTACTTC.

V usage is TRBV14 and J usage is TRBJ2-3, with D maybe TRBD2 (5 bases). The germline V gene has CDR1 SGHDN and CDR2 FVKESK. The CDR3 runs 14 residues. Trimming removed 4 bases from V and 6 bases from J, with 14 bases in between. The CDR3 sequence: CASSLDGLRDTQYF. Here the CDR3 DNA reads TGTGCCAGCAGCCTGGACGGACTCCGGGATACGCAGTATTTT.

In this sample, this clonotype turned up a few times. The CDR3 coding sequence is TGTGCCTGGAGTTCCCCTAGCGGGGGGTTCACAGATACGCAGTATTTT. It yields the protein CAWSSPSGGFTDTQYF. The chain is built from TRBV30 and TRBJ2-3, with 11 bases that match TRBD2. Germline CDR1 GTSNPN, CDR2 SVGIG (reference sequence). The CDR3 is 16 residues long. V was pared by 2 bases and J by 2 bases, with 6 bases of the junction left unmatched.

This clonotype was observed a few times. The chain employs TRBV5-1 and TRBJ2-5; D is undetermined. The CDR3 covers 14 residues. Germline CDR1 reads SGHRS; CDR2 reads YFSETQ. With 1 base removed from V and 2 bases from J, the gap between germline ends came to 9 bases. The DNA of the CDR3 is TGCGCCAGCAGCTTGCCGGCGCGGCAAGAGACCCAGTACTTC. It translates to CASSLPARQETQYF.

This clonotype was seen only a few times. The CDR3 nucleotides read TGTGCCAGCAGTTGCAAGAGCGGGGGGCACTACGAGCAGTACTTC. This codes for CASSCKSGGHYEQYF. The chain joins TRBV6-2 or TRBV6-3 to TRBJ2-1; 9 bases are a match to TRBD2. The J call may be faulty, since TRBJ2-7 better matches the DNA end. Germline lookup yields CDR1 MNHEY and CDR2 SVGEGT. The CDR3 covers 15 residues.

This clonotype was recorded a few times. DNA for the CDR3: TGTGCCAGCAGTGACAGGGGCGCCCCCCAAGAGACCCAGTACTTC. It yields the protein CASSDRGAPQETQYF. The rearrangement links TRBV27 to TRBJ2-5; 8 bases align to TRBD1. Germline V gene lookup returns CDR1 MNHEY and CDR2 SMNVEV (reference sequence). J was trimmed by 1 base and V by 5 bases; bases with no gene match: 6. The CDR3 totals 15 residues.

The V call is TRBV12-3 or TRBV12-4, the J call TRBJ1-1; D gene uncertain. This CDR3 has 16 amino acids. V was clipped by 7 bases and J by 2 bases, with 20 bases between them. The CDR3 sequence is CASTRGGIARNTEAFF. The DNA of the CDR3 is TGTGCCAGCACCCGAGGAGGAATAGCGAGAAACACTGAAGCTTTCTTT.

The gene calls are TRBV7-2 and TRBJ2-7; 10 bases are shared with TRBD2. This CDR3 contains 15 residues. Looked up from germline, CDR1 is SGHTA and CDR2 is FQGNSA. The J segment lost 3 bases and the V segment lost 5 bases, leaving 7 bases of the junction unmatched. CDR3: CASSPPSGGYYEQYF. The CDR3 nucleotides read TGTGCCAGCAGCCCGCCTAGCGGGGGCTACTACGAGCAGTACTTC.

V gene TRBV7-9 combines with J gene TRBJ2-7; the D gene is possibly TRBD1 (6 bases). Germline values: CDR1 SEHNR, CDR2 FQNEAQ (reference sequence). This CDR3 is 14 amino acids long. Trimming left V 1 base short and J 3 bases short, with 10 bases between. The DNA of the CDR3 is TGTGCCAGCAGCTTAGAACGGGACAACTACGAGCAGTACTTC. It specifies CASSLERDNYEQYF.

This rearrangement joins TRBV7-6 to TRBJ2-1; D unresolved. The J call may be wrong; the DNA end is better matched by TRBJ2-7. Germline V CDR1 and CDR2: SGHVS, FNYEAQ. The CDR3 runs 13 residues. The CDR3 sequence is CASSLDQPSEQYF. DNA of the CDR3: TGTGCCAGCAGCTTGGATCAGCCCAGCGAGCAGTACTTC.

This clonotype turned up a few times. The chain employs TRBV6-5 and TRBJ2-6; 7 bases agree with TRBD1. Germline loops: CDR1 MNHEY, CDR2 SVGAGI. The junction had 10 bases not matched to a gene; V was cut back by 4 bases and J by 1 base. This CDR3 has 18 residues. The CDR3: CASSSRQGTGSGANVLTF. The CDR3 nucleotides read TGTGCCAGCAGTTCCAGACAGGGAACGGGATCTGGGGCCAACGTCCTGACTTTC.

This clonotype was recorded a few times. The chain has TRBV20-1 and TRBJ2-3, with 11 bases fitting TRBD2. This CDR3 spans 15 amino acids. CDR1 DFQATT and CDR2 SNEGSKA come from the germline V gene (reference sequence). After removal of 6 bases from V and 3 bases from J, the junction contained 8 bases not matched to a gene. CDR3 bases: TGCAGTGCGTCCCCGCTAGCGGGGGGAACAGATACGCAGTATTTT. Protein product: CSASPLAGGTDTQYF.

This clonotype was seen a few times. The chain recombines TRBV5-1 with TRBJ2-6, with 8 bases lining up with TRBD1. This CDR3 is 17 amino acids long. Germline CDR1 is SGHRS and CDR2 is YFSETQ. The V segment lost 4 bases and the J segment 0 bases; nucleotides outside the gene matches: 6. CDR3 loop: CASSLRTGRSGANVLTF. The CDR3 nucleotides are TGCGCCAGCAGCCTACGGACAGGGCGCTCTGGGGCCAACGTCCTGACTTTC.

This clonotype was recorded a few times. The genes are TRBV29-1 and TRBJ2-7; D is unclear. V lost 2 bases to trimming and J lost 5 bases, with 19 bases between them. Looked up from germline, CDR1 is SQVTM and CDR2 is ANQGSEA. The CDR3 extends over 15 amino acids. The chain's CDR3 is CSVELGSPNINEQYF. Written as DNA, the CDR3 is TGCAGCGTTGAATTGGGGTCACCGAATATCAACGAGCAGTACTTC.

This sequence joins TRBV12-3 or TRBV12-4 and TRBJ2-1; TRBD1 or TRBD2 may be the D gene (5 bases each). The V end lost 6 bases, the J end lost 0 bases, and 12 bases lay between the germline ends. The CDR3 loop spans 15 amino acids. The CDR3 spells CASSPGASSYNEQFF. The CDR3 DNA sequence: TGTGCCAGCAGCCCCGGGGCCAGCTCCTACAATGAGCAGTTCTTC.

The chain carries TRBV5-1 and TRBJ1-4; the match to TRBD1 covers 10 bases. The germline gives CDR1 SGHRS, CDR2 YFSETQ. CDR3 length: 14 residues. V lost 4 bases, J lost 7 bases, and 4 bases stayed unmatched. The CDR3 reads CASSGTGVGEKLFF. In DNA, the CDR3 is TGCGCCAGCAGCGGGACAGGGGTTGGTGAAAAACTGTTTTTT.

The chain combines TRBV27 with TRBJ2-5; D gene uncertain. The assigned J gene may be wrong: the sequence end matches TRBJ2-1 better. Germline V lookup: CDR1 MNHEY, CDR2 SMNVEV (reference sequence). This CDR3 is built from 16 residues. The CDR3 region is CASSTIGFGQSNEQFF. Written as DNA, the CDR3 is TGTGCCAGCAGTACGATAGGGTTTGGGCAGTCCAATGAGCAGTTCTTC.

This clonotype appeared a few times. This chain joins TRBV20-1 and TRBJ2-4; D possibly corresponds to TRBD1 (6 bases). The germline V and J ends were trimmed by 6 bases and 1 base, with 16 bases remaining between them. The V gene's germline CDR1 is DFQATT and CDR2 SNEGSKA (reference sequence). The CDR3 has 15 residues. Written as DNA, the CDR3 is TGCAGTGCCGGCCCTTCAACAGGGGCCAAAAACATTCAGTACTTC. Translation gives CSAGPSTGAKNIQYF.

This clonotype has only a few counts. The V call is TRBV4-1, the J call TRBJ2-1; TRBD1 matches at 9 bases. The J call may be incorrect, as the DNA end agrees better with TRBJ2-7. The length of the CDR3 is 15 residues. Germline loops: CDR1 MGHRA, CDR2 YSYEKL. This chain's CDR3 is CASSPHGTGSDEQYF. The CDR3 DNA sequence: TGCGCCAGCAGCCCTCACGGGACAGGGTCCGACGAGCAGTACTTC.